Listed below are T cell receptor beta chains from one sample, sequenced in a study of post-analysis software for immune sequencing data. Using its own MiXCR run on the PCR reads, TCRdb lists one record per CDR3 protein. The sample holds about 680,000 distinct CDR3 sequences, roughly three fifths seen once. Specimen: blood. The receptors here all came from a girl aged 2-10 years with multiple sclerosis. The CDR3 runs from the conserved cysteine through the conserved F or W. D genes are given only for firm matches. Part of the rows lack a size; the others show once, few, many or a class for expanded clones.

TRBV7-9	TRBJ1-2	few	.	12	TGTGCCAGCACCCAACAGGATCGCGGCTACACCTTC	CASTQQDRGYTF
TRBV27	TRBJ1-5	.	.	12	TGTGCCAGCAGTGGGTTAAATCAGCCCCAGCATTTT	CASSGLNQPQHF
TRBV20-1	TRBJ2-1	.	TRBD2	15	TGCAGTGCTAGAGTAGGACTAGCGGGAGGTAATGAGCAGTTCTTC	CSARVGLAGGNEQFF
TRBV20-1	TRBJ2-3	few	.	16	TGCAGTGCTAGCCCCCTCCCACAGGTTCTCACAGATACGCAGTATTTT	CSASPLPQVLTDTQYF
TRBV6-2/TRBV6-3	TRBJ2-1	once	.	16	TGTGCCAGCAGTTACCCTCGTTATGGGAGAGGGAATGAGCAGTTCTTC	CASSYPRYGRGNEQFF
TRBV6-4	TRBJ2-5	.	TRBD2	17	TGTGCCAGCAGTGCCCCTGGAGCGGGGGGCCGGCAAAAGACCCAGTACTTC	CASSAPGAGGRQKTQYF
TRBV20-1	TRBJ2-1	few	.	16	TGCAGTGCTAGAGGGCCTCTGCGGGGCTCCTACAATGAGCAGTTCTTC	CSARGPLRGSYNEQFF
TRBV7-2	TRBJ2-5	.	.	14	TGTGCCAGCAGCTTAGGGGCTCGTCAGGAGACCCAGTACTTC	CASSLGARQETQYF
TRBV7-9	TRBJ1-1	.	.	15	TGTGCCAGCAGCCAGGACAGACTTTCGAACACTGAAGCTTTCTTT	CASSQDRLSNTEAFF
TRBV20-1	TRBJ2-7	once	.	13	TGCAGTGCTAGTAGCAGGGTAGCGGAAGAGCAGTACTTC	CSASSRVAEEQYF
TRBV7-2	TRBJ1-2	.	TRBD1	14	TGTGCCAGCAGCAAGCGGGACAGCCTCTATGGCTACACCTTC	CASSKRDSLYGYTF
TRBV20-1	TRBJ1-2	.	.	13	TGCAGTGCCGCGCCCGTAAAAGGGTATGGCTACACCTTC	CSAAPVKGYGYTF
TRBV10-2	TRBJ2-3	few	.	15	TGCGCCAGCAGTGAGGGAGGGGGCTTTGCAGATACGCAGTATTTT	CASSEGGGFADTQYF
TRBV29-1	TRBJ1-5	few	.	13	TGCAGCGTTGATTGGGGAATGGGACAGCCCCAGCATTTT	CSVDWGMGQPQHF
TRBV10-1	TRBJ2-7	few	TRBD1	15	TGCGCCTCCGCTACGGGACAGGGCCCAGCCTACGAGCAGTACTTC	CASATGQGPAYEQYF
TRBV20-1	TRBJ1-2	.	.	12	TGCAGTGCCACGGCCCTCTCCTATGGCTACACCTTC	CSATALSYGYTF
TRBV13	TRBJ2-7	few	TRBD2	17	TGTGCCAGCAGCTTAGTGGGCTGGCTTAGCGGGAGCCACGAGCAGTACTTC	CASSLVGWLSGSHEQYF
TRBV29-1	TRBJ2-5	.	.	15	TGCAGCGTTGAAGATTGGTGGAGGGACCAAGAGACCCAGTACTTC	CSVEDWWRDQETQYF
TRBV7-3	TRBJ2-1	few	.	14	TGTGCCAGCAGCTTCGGCCAGGGAAACAATGAGCAGTTCTTC	CASSFGQGNNEQFF
TRBV7-2	TRBJ2-3	.	.	13	TGTGCCAGCAGCTTCCGGGAGTCCGATACGCAGTATTTT	CASSFRESDTQYF
TRBV20-1	TRBJ1-4	.	.	13	TGCAGTGCCAGAGCGCCCTCTAATGAAAAACTGTTTTTT	CSARAPSNEKLFF
TRBV20-1	TRBJ2-1	.	.	15	TGCAGTGCCCCAAAAAGCGGGCTCTCCTACAATGAGCAGTTCTTC	CSAPKSGLSYNEQFF
TRBV29-1	TRBJ2-3	.	TRBD2	16	TGCGGCGTTGGGGGCGGGCTAGCGGGGAACACAGATACGCAGTATTTT	CGVGGGLAGNTDTQYF
TRBV7-2	TRBJ2-7	.	.	13	TGTGCCAGCAGCTTTTTCCTCGCCTACGAGCAGTACTTC	CASSFFLAYEQYF